This T cell receptor beta chain was identified during a study of shared clonotypes between healthy human individuals. Concerning this clone: The antigen remains undetermined.

Whole-study findings and limits: Across subsets, estimated richness was generally greater for naive than for memory populations.

The input for sorted-subset replicate PCRs was approximately 210 ng DNA, about 30,000 T cell genomes. In the authors' workflow: There were no quality scores in the junction-only immunoSEQ sequences, so filtering differed. This table comes from immunoSEQ multiplex PCR, and its TCRdb copy is limited to in-frame clones, with some not included. Clone size and V and J calls were adopted from that table, with D and trimming inferred from the DNA. The sample consists of around 2,000,000 clones, about 95% of them appearing once. Splitting the CD4+ cells yielded a CD45RA+ naive subset and a CD45RA-negative memory subset. In germline, CDR1 is LNHNV, CDR2 YYDKDF (reference sequence). There are 13 residues in the CDR3. V gave up 1 base and J gave up 9 bases, with 10 bases separating them.

The rearrangement links TRBV15 to TRBJ2-1; D unclear. Sequenced: naive CD4+ T cells sorted from blood. The subset is: CD45RA+ positively selected. This TCR came from a man aged 18 to 35 in good health. The CDR3 here is CATSRGSNSEQFF. The DNA of the CDR3 is TGTGCCACCAGCAGAGGGAGCAACTCTGAGCAGTTCTTC.